The clone carrying this T cell receptor (beta chain) was counted a single time. As yet, its antigen is unknown. Germline CDR1 is MNHEY and CDR2 is SMNVEV (reference sequence). The CDR3 is made up of 13 amino acids. V was cut by 6 bases and J by 5 bases, with 14 bases left in between. A J-beta primer mix and a sample-barcoded 5' primer were used in a second PCR of roughly 6 to 11 cycles. TCRdb processed the 5' RACE reads anew with MiXCR; each CDR3 protein has one entry. The sample carries 1.8 million or so distinct CDR3 sequences, 39% recorded once. The people who gave samples were healthy Caucasians from Russia, aged about 6 to 100. The entry originates in a study of blood T cells in healthy people across ages. Notes on the study in general: Nothing was known about donor CMV status, and this possibly confounded expanded clonotype changes. Unsorted PBMCs prevented conclusive naive versus antigen-experienced comparison.

The clonotype comes from a human donor in good health. Sequenced sample: blood. The gene calls are TRBV27 and TRBJ2-7; D might be TRBD1 (6 bases). CDR3 DNA sequence: TGTGCCAGCAGGCGAGAACAGGGTAACGAGCAGTACTTC. This sequence encodes CASRREQGNEQYF.